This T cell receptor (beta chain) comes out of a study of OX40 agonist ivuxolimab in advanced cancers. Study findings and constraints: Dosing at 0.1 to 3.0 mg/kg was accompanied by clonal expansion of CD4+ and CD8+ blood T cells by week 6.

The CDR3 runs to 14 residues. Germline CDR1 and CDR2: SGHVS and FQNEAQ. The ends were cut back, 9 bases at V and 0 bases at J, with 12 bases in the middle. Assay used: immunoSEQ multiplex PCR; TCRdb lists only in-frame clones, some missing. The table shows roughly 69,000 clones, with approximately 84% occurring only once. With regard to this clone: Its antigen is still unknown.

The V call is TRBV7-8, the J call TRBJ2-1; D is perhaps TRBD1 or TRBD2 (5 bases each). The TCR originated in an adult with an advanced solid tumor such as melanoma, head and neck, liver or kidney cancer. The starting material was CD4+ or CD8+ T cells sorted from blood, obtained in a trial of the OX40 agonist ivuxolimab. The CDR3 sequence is CASKWGSSYNEQFF. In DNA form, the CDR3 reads TGTGCCAGTAAGTGGGGGAGCTCCTACAATGAGCAGTTCTTC.